The 19 T cell receptor beta chains below were found in one sample sequenced in a study of blood T cell repertoires in COVID-19. The protocol was immunoSEQ multiplex PCR, while the TCRdb copy is restricted to in-frame clones and leaves out a portion. The sample records 220,000 or so clones, approximately 86% being singletons. The sample was peripheral blood. These receptors all stem from a woman aged 80 or over with acute or convalescent COVID-19.

V gene TRBV19 combines with J gene TRBJ1-5; D gene uncertain. This CDR3 region has 13 residues. Germline V gene data show CDR1 as LNHDA and CDR2 as SQIVND (reference sequence). V dropped 6 bases and J dropped 8 bases, with 14 bases sitting between them. The CDR3 region has the DNA TGTGCCAGTAGCTCTTTACCCCGGGAGCCCCAGCATTTT. Translated: CASSSLPREPQHF.

This chain links TRBV4-2 with TRBJ2-1; D remains unclear. Germline assignment: CDR1 LGHNA and CDR2 YNFKEQ. This CDR3 spans 14 amino acids. Trimming took off 0 bases at V and 8 bases at J, with 11 bases between the two ends. For the CDR3, the DNA is TGTGCCAGCAGCCAAGAGAAAGCCGGAGATGAGCAGTTCTTC. Protein sequence: CASSQEKAGDEQFF.

This sequence joins TRBV12-5 and TRBJ1-1, with a weak D call TRBD1 (5 bases). The CDR3 sequence is 15 residues long. V was cut by 3 bases and J by 1 base, with 12 bases left in between. Germline assignment: CDR1 LGHNT and CDR2 FRNRAP. The CDR3 region has the DNA TGTGCTAGTGGTTTTACCCTCACAGGGAACACTGAAGCTTTCTTT. It translates to CASGFTLTGNTEAFF. The variable domain in full, with the rest retrieved from reference TRBV12-5 and TRBJ1-1, is DARVTQTPRHKVTEMGQEVTMRCQPILGHNTVFWYRQTMMQGLELLAYFRNRAPLDDSGMPKDRFSAEMPDATLATLKIQPSEPRDSAVYFCASGFTLTGNTEAFFGQGTRLTVV.

The V call is TRBV10-3, the J call TRBJ2-5; the D gene is possibly TRBD2 (5 bases). This CDR3 region has 15 residues. The ends were cut back, 2 bases at V and 2 bases at J, with 12 bases in the middle. In germline, CDR1 is ENHRY, CDR2 SYGVKD. CDR3: CAISEPQLGQETQYF. The CDR3 region has the DNA TGTGCCATCAGTGAGCCGCAACTAGGACAAGAGACCCAGTACTTC.

The rearrangement links TRBV19 to TRBJ1-1; the match to TRBD1 covers 10 bases. CDR1 is LNHDA, CDR2 SQIVND, per germline (reference sequence). V gave up 7 bases and J gave up 1 base; unmatched junction bases: 9. There are 16 residues in the CDR3. The CDR3 DNA sequence: TGTGCCAGTATCCCTCAGGACAGGGGGGGGAACACTGAAGCTTTCTTT. The encoded protein is CASIPQDRGGNTEAFF.

The chain links TRBV5-1 to TRBJ2-7; maybe TRBD1 (5 bases). The CDR3 consists of 13 residues. Per the germline V gene, CDR1 is SGHRS and CDR2 is YFSETQ. Trimming took off 6 bases at V and 1 base at J, with 11 bases between the two ends. The CDR3 DNA reads as TGCGCCAGCAATGCAGGGCAGTCCTACGAGCAGTACTTC. This sequence encodes CASNAGQSYEQYF.

The V gene is TRBV25-1, the J gene TRBJ1-1, with TRBD1 matching over 7 bases. After removal of 1 base from V and 1 base from J, the junction contained 6 bases not matched to a gene. This CDR3 contains 16 residues. Germline lookup yields CDR1 MGHDK and CDR2 SYGVNS. Here the CDR3 reads CASSESRGRTNTEAFF. In DNA, the CDR3 is TGTGCCAGCAGTGAATCGAGGGGGCGGACGAACACTGAAGCTTTCTTT.

The chain joins TRBV5-4 to TRBJ1-2, with TRBD1 as a possible D gene (5 bases). V was clipped by 3 bases and J by 4 bases, with 10 bases between them. Germline CDR1 reads SGHNT; CDR2 reads YYREEE (reference sequence). The CDR3 spans 13 residues. The CDR3 DNA reads as TGTGCCAGCAGCTCCGCGGGGCTCTATGGCTACACCTTC. Its translation is CASSSAGLYGYTF.

CDR3 nucleotide sequence: TGTGCCACCCCCTCAGGGGAAGCTAACTATGGCTACACCTTC. Residues: CATPSGEANYGYTF. V usage is TRBV19 and J usage is TRBJ1-2, with TRBD1 as a possible D gene (6 bases). V was pared by 10 bases and J by 0 bases, with 15 bases between. This CDR3 is 14 amino acids long. The V gene's germline CDR1 is LNHDA and CDR2 SQIVND (reference sequence).

The chain joins TRBV6-5 to TRBJ2-1; D perhaps matches TRBD1 (8 bases). The CDR3 consists of 16 residues. V gave up 4 bases and J gave up 1 base, with 14 bases separating them. CDR1 and CDR2 (germline): MNHEY, SVGAGI. The CDR3 coding sequence is TGTGCCAGCAGTTTAACAGGGGGGGCTTCCTACAATGAGCAGTTCTTC. This translates into CASSLTGGASYNEQFF.

This clone was counted between two and nine times. The genes are TRBV7-8 and TRBJ1-6, with a possible D match to TRBD1 (5 bases). CDR1 SGHVS and CDR2 FQNEAQ come from the germline V gene. V was clipped by 3 bases and J by 7 bases, with 19 bases between them. This CDR3 is built from 17 residues. CDR3 residues: CASSLGGGYLRNSPLHF. The CDR3 region has the DNA TGTGCCAGCAGCTTGGGTGGGGGGTACCTTCGCAATTCACCCCTCCACTTT.

This clone was found a few times. The chain joins TRBV10-3 to TRBJ1-4; D gene ambiguous. Germline V gene sequence: CDR1 ENHRY, CDR2 SYGVKD. The V gene lost 0 bases and the J gene lost 4 bases, with 6 bases spanning the gap. This CDR3 comprises 14 residues. CDR3 sequence reads: CAISESRSNEKLFF. CDR3 nucleotides: TGTGCCATCAGTGAGTCGCGGAGTAATGAAAAACTGTTTTTT.

The gene calls are TRBV28 and TRBJ2-7, with D maybe TRBD1 (5 bases). CDR1 is MDHEN, CDR2 SYDVKM, per germline. The CDR3 has 15 residues. Trimming shortened V by 0 bases and J by 6 bases, and 15 bases separated the two germline ends. The CDR3 sequence: CASSLWGRVVSEQYF. Here the CDR3 DNA reads TGTGCCAGCAGTTTATGGGGCAGGGTGGTATCCGAGCAGTACTTC. The whole variable domain, remainder taken from reference TRBV28 and TRBJ2-7, is DVKVTQSSRYLVKRTGEKVFLECVQDMDHENMFWYRQDPGLGLRLIYFSYDVKMKEKGDIPEGYSVSREKKERFSLILESASTNQTSMYLCASSLWGRVVSEQYFGPGTRLTVT.

The V gene is TRBV18, the J gene TRBJ1-6; 10 bases line up with TRBD1. The germline V gene has CDR1 KGHSH and CDR2 LQKENI. CDR3 size: 13 residues. Losses at the gene ends were 6 bases for V and 7 bases for J; bases not matched to a gene: 0. CDR3 sequence: CASSDRGNSPLHF. As DNA, the CDR3 is TGTGCCAGCTCGGACAGGGGGAATTCACCCCTCCACTTT.

In this sample, this clone turned up a few times. This chain links TRBV5-4 with TRBJ2-7; TRBD1 agrees at 8 bases. The CDR3 spans 16 residues. The germline V gene encodes CDR1 SGHNT and CDR2 YYREEE (reference sequence). V shed 0 bases, J shed 4 bases, and the junction held 9 bases outside the gene matches. DNA of the CDR3: TGTGCCAGCAGCTTGGGTGGCGCAGGGGGCCAGTACGAGCAGTACTTC. Protein: CASSLGGAGGQYEQYF. Full variable domain (rest looked up from reference TRBV5-4 and TRBJ2-7): ETGVTQSPTHLIKTRGQQVTLRCSSQSGHNTVSWYQQALGQGPQFIFQYYREEENGRGNFPPRFSGLQFPNYSSELNVNALELDDSALYLCASSLGGAGGQYEQYFGPGTRLTVT.

This chain links TRBV6-2 or TRBV6-3 with TRBJ1-2, with 8 bases fitting TRBD1. Germline values: CDR1 MNHEY, CDR2 SVGEGT. The CDR3 spans 13 residues. V gave up 6 bases and J gave up 9 bases; unmatched junction bases: 9. The CDR3 loop is CASSPGTGGRYTF. For the CDR3, the DNA is TGTGCCAGCAGCCCAGGGACAGGTGGACGCTACACCTTC.

This chain connects TRBV28 to TRBJ1-2; no reliable D call. Between the trimmed V and J ends, which lost 6 bases and 3 bases, there was a span of 20 bases. This CDR3 is built from 16 residues. Germline CDR1 is MDHEN and CDR2 is SYDVKM. CDR3 sequence (DNA): TGTGCCAGCAGGTTCCACGAGCTAGGGAGTTACTATGGCTACACCTTC. Its protein is CASRFHELGSYYGYTF.

The J gene is TRBJ1-1, the V gene TRBV12-3 or TRBV12-4; possibly TRBD1 for D (6 bases). The CDR3 covers 13 residues. V was pared by 6 bases and J by 7 bases, with 15 bases between. Here the CDR3 reads CASRDNRAFEAFF. The CDR3 DNA reads as TGTGCCAGCAGGGACAACAGGGCTTTTGAAGCTTTCTTT.

This chain joins TRBV28 and TRBJ1-1, with D hard to call. V shed 6 bases and J shed 3 bases, with 14 bases lying between them. Germline V gene sequence: CDR1 MDHEN, CDR2 SYDVKM. The CDR3 length is 14 residues. CDR3 sequence reads: CASRPRATYTEAFF. CDR3 nucleotides: TGTGCCAGCAGGCCGAGGGCAACGTACACTGAAGCTTTCTTT.